A single sample gave rise to the 14 T cell receptor beta chains below, sequenced in a study of type 1 regulatory T cells. General observations from the study: Compared with non-Tr1 cells, Tr1 cells showed a narrower TCR repertoire.

TCRdb fed the reads into MiXCR, producing one record per CDR3 protein. The profile shows 70,000 or so distinct CDR3 sequences, around 21% of them singletons. The antigens these receptors bind are not known. The sequencing input was cultured type 1 regulatory T (Tr1) cells, either the whole culture or a sorted fraction (not recorded which). These receptors were collected from a human donor in good health.

This clonotype has more than one count but fewer than ten. The CDR3 loop is CASSPGQGISYEQYF. The CDR3 region has the DNA TGTGCCAGCTCACCTGGGCAGGGTATATCCTACGAGCAGTACTTC. The gene calls are TRBV18 and TRBJ2-7, with a possible D match to TRBD1 (5 bases). Germline V lookup: CDR1 KGHSH, CDR2 LQKENI. V gave up 3 bases and J gave up 1 base, with 13 bases separating them. The length of the CDR3 is 15 residues.

This clonotype was found a few times. V usage is TRBV4-2 and J usage is TRBJ2-4; D possibly matches TRBD1 or TRBD2 (5 bases each). In germline, CDR1 is LGHNA, CDR2 YNFKEQ. V dropped 1 base and J dropped 0 bases, with 10 bases sitting between them. The CDR3 has 16 residues. The DNA for the CDR3 is TGTGCCAGCAGCCAAGTGGGGACGGGAGCCAAAAACATTCAGTACTTC. Its translation is CASSQVGTGAKNIQYF.

This clonotype appeared a few times. This chain uses TRBV27 with TRBJ2-1; TRBD2 matches 14 bases. Germline V CDR1 and CDR2: MNHEY, SMNVEV (reference sequence). Trimming at V came to 8 bases and at J to 6 bases, leaving 3 bases not matched to a gene. The CDR3 runs to 14 residues. In DNA, the CDR3 is TGTGCCAGCGCGGGACTAGCGGGAGCCAATGAGCAGTTCTTC. Protein product: CASAGLAGANEQFF.

This clonotype was seen ten or more times. V and J are TRBV29-1 and TRBJ1-1; D is unclear. V was shortened by 4 bases and J by 0 bases, with 9 bases between the two germline ends. CDR3 length equals 13 residues. The germline CDR1 and CDR2 sequences are SQVTM and ANQGSEA. This CDR3 reads CSVVVFMNTEAFF. Written as DNA, the CDR3 is TGCAGCGTTGTGGTTTTCATGAACACTGAAGCTTTCTTT.

This clonotype has just a few counts. This chain connects TRBV2 to TRBJ2-7; a weak D match, TRBD1 (6 bases). There are 14 residues in the CDR3. V lost 7 bases to trimming and J lost 2 bases, with 15 bases between them. Per germline, CDR1 SNHLY and CDR2 FYNNEI. CDR3 sequence reads: CASNPQGPTYEQYF. The CDR3 coding sequence is TGTGCCAGCAATCCCCAGGGGCCCACCTACGAGCAGTACTTC.

The rearrangement joins TRBV10-3 to TRBJ2-1, with TRBD2 identical over 7 bases. V lost 0 bases to trimming and J lost 4 bases; unmatched junction nucleotides: 3. This CDR3 spans 15 amino acids. CDR1 and CDR2 (germline): ENHRY, SYGVKD. This CDR3 reads CAISESASGYNEQFF. DNA of the CDR3: TGTGCCATCAGTGAGTCGGCTAGCGGATACAATGAGCAGTTCTTC.

V and J are TRBV12-3 or TRBV12-4 and TRBJ2-1; possibly TRBD2 for D (6 bases). This CDR3 is 15 amino acids long. The ends were cut back, 6 bases at V and 8 bases at J, with 20 bases in the middle. CDR3: CASSRRNSRRDEQFF. CDR3 nucleotide sequence: TGTGCCAGCAGCCGAAGAAACTCGCGGAGGGATGAGCAGTTCTTC.

Only a few counts were recorded for this clonotype. This chain connects TRBV19 to TRBJ2-2, with unresolved D. The CDR3 length is 13 residues. The germline V gene encodes CDR1 LNHDA and CDR2 SQIVND (reference sequence). V lost 3 bases, J lost 5 bases, and 7 bases lay in between. CDR3 coding DNA: TGTGCCAGTAGTATTCGAGAAACCGGGGAGCTGTTTTTT. This codes for CASSIRETGELFF.

The chain employs TRBV5-1 and TRBJ2-3; the match to TRBD2 covers 13 bases. The ends lost 4 bases at V and 6 bases at J; junction bases unmatched: 8. The CDR3 extends over 16 amino acids. CDR1 and CDR2 from the germline V gene are SGHRS and YFSETQ. The CDR3 bases are TGCGCCAGCAGCCCGGGGACTAGCGGGGCCGCCGATACGCAGTATTTT. It yields the protein CASSPGTSGAADTQYF.

This clonotype was counted a few times. J is TRBJ2-5 and V is TRBV6-5; 9 bases fit TRBD1. The CDR3 loop spans 14 amino acids. Germline assignment: CDR1 MNHEY and CDR2 SVGAGI. The ends lost 6 bases at V and 4 bases at J; junction bases unmatched: 6. The CDR3: CASRTTGGVETQYF. In nucleotides, the CDR3 is TGTGCCAGCAGGACAACAGGGGGCGTAGAGACCCAGTACTTC.

This clonotype was counted ten times or more. The chain links TRBV5-1 to TRBJ2-5; 8 nucleotides align to TRBD1. The CDR3 is 15 amino acids. J lost 0 bases, V lost 4 bases, and 5 bases had no gene match. Per germline, CDR1 SGHRS and CDR2 YFSETQ. The CDR3 bases are TGCGCCAGCAGCCTCCACAGGGGGAACCAAGAGACCCAGTACTTC. It specifies CASSLHRGNQETQYF.

The chain recombines TRBV10-2 with TRBJ2-5; 8 bases fit TRBD2. The CDR3 is 15 amino acids. V lost 6 bases, J lost 4 bases, and 10 bases stayed unmatched. The V gene's germline CDR1 is WSHSY and CDR2 SAAADI. CDR3: CASRSTSGASETQYF. The CDR3 nucleotides are TGCGCCAGCAGATCTACTAGCGGAGCTTCAGAGACCCAGTACTTC.

In the case of this clonotype: Germline is not matched at one junction end, which may reflect a read error. This chain connects TRBV13 to TRBJ1-1; 7 positions agree with TRBD1. In germline, CDR1 is PRHDT, CDR2 FYEKMQ (reference sequence). CDR3 length: 15 amino acids. CDR3 sequence (DNA): TGCGCCAGCAGCTTAGATCCGACAGGGTCAAGTCGAGCTTTCTTT. This codes for CASSLDPTGSSRAFF.

CDR3 residues: CASSPLAGAGNIQYF. The DNA for the CDR3 is TGTGCCAGCAGTCCACTAGCGGGAGCGGGAAACATTCAGTACTTC. The chain carries TRBV12-3 or TRBV12-4 and TRBJ2-4; TRBD2 matches 11 bases. This CDR3 contains 15 residues. Losses at the gene ends were 5 bases for V and 6 bases for J; bases not matched to a gene: 6.